This T cell receptor beta chain derives from a study of blood T cell repertoires in COVID-19. Study details: The study drew acute and convalescent COVID-19 samples from the United States, Italy and Spain.

Germline trimming cut 4 bases from V and 9 bases from J; bases unmatched to any gene: 6. Germline lookup yields CDR1 SEHNR and CDR2 FQNEAQ (reference sequence). The CDR3 is 13 amino acids. Sequencing used immunoSEQ multiplex PCR; TCRdb keeps in-frame clones, though not all of them. The repertoire has thousands of clones, around 90% of them found once; the top ten carry around 21%. V and J are TRBV7-9 and TRBJ2-1; 7 bases map to TRBD1. The sequenced sample consisted of peripheral blood. The clonotype was recovered from a human donor in a cohort sampled during active COVID-19. The CDR3 protein is CASSWRTGPEQFF. Written as DNA, the CDR3 is TGTGCCAGCAGCTGGAGGACAGGCCCTGAGCAGTTCTTC.